Below, 6 T cell receptor beta chains from the same sample are listed, as sequenced in a study of blood T cells in healthy people across ages. For the second PCR, which ran for roughly 7 to 11 cycles, a sample-barcoded 5' primer and a J-beta primer mix were used. TCRdb re-derived calls from the 5' RACE reads in MiXCR, one entry per CDR3 protein. The sample lists around 580,000 distinct CDR3 sequences, roughly 48% occurring once. The sample taken for sequencing was blood. These receptor sequences come from a man aged 80 or over in good health.

V is TRBV10-3 and J is TRBJ1-1, with 7 bases identical to TRBD1. Per germline, CDR1 ENHRY and CDR2 SYGVKD. CDR3 length: 15 amino acids. V trimming: 0 bases; J trimming: 4 bases; junction bases outside the gene matches: 5. CDR3 DNA sequence: TGTGCCATCAGTGAGTCAGGGGGCGCGAGCACTGAAGCTTTCTTT. Amino acids: CAISESGGASTEAFF.

Here the CDR3 DNA reads TGTGCCAGCTCCGGGGAGGGCCCGAAGTCGTACAATGAGCAGTACTTC. Translation: CASSGEGPKSYNEQYF. This rearrangement joins TRBV7-9 to TRBJ2-1, with 7 bases that match TRBD2. The J call may be wrong; the DNA end is better matched by TRBJ2-7. This CDR3 spans 16 amino acids. CDR1 is SEHNR and CDR2 is FQNEAQ in the germline V gene (reference sequence).

The chain carries TRBV4-1 and TRBJ1-2, with a tentative D call TRBD1 (6 bases). The CDR3 is made up of 16 amino acids. Germline CDR1 MGHRA, CDR2 YSYEKL. Trimming pared 0 bases from V and 1 base from J, leaving 12 bases between. The CDR3 loop reads CASSQEVGGLNYGYTF. In nucleotides, the CDR3 is TGCGCCAGCAGCCAAGAAGTAGGGGGACTTAACTATGGCTACACCTTC.

The chain has TRBV29-1 and TRBJ1-2; D gene ambiguous. Looked up from germline, CDR1 is SQVTM and CDR2 is ANQGSEA. Between the trimmed V and J ends, which lost 4 bases and 12 bases, there was a span of 15 bases. The CDR3 has 11 residues. This CDR3 is CSVVSASGHTF. In DNA form, the CDR3 reads TGCAGCGTTGTGTCGGCTTCGGGCCACACCTTC. The complete variable domain, with remaining parts taken from reference TRBV29-1 and TRBJ1-2, reads SAVISQKPSRDICQRGTSLTIQCQVDSQVTMMFWYRQQPGQSLTLIATANQGSEATYESGFVIDKFPISRPNLTFSTLTVSNMSPEDSSIYLCSVVSASGHTFGSGTRLTVV.

This chain links TRBV28 with TRBJ2-7; 8 nucleotides align to TRBD1. Germline V CDR1 and CDR2: MDHEN, SYDVKM. Unmatched junction bases numbered 21, after V lost 5 bases and J lost 9 bases. The CDR3 runs to 17 residues. The CDR3 DNA reads as TGTGCCAGCAGTCAGGACAGGGATGGCCCTATAGTAGGTGCGCAGTACTTC. Translated: CASSQDRDGPIVGAQYF.

This clonotype occurred many times. CDR3 nucleotides: TGTGCCAGCGGAGATAGCGGTTACAATGAGCAGTTCTTC. It translates to CASGDSGYNEQFF. This rearrangement joins TRBV27 to TRBJ2-1; the D gene is possibly TRBD2 (6 bases). The CDR3 has 13 residues. Germline loops: CDR1 MNHEY, CDR2 SMNVEV (reference sequence). Trimming removed 8 bases from V and 4 bases from J, with 12 bases in between.